This T cell receptor beta chain was documented in a study of T-cell reconstitution after alpha-beta-depleted transplantation in children. Looked up from germline, CDR1 is SGHVS and CDR2 is FQNEAQ. The CDR3 runs to 15 residues. V gave up 5 bases and J gave up 5 bases; unmatched junction bases: 9. Researchers prepared the TCRbeta library using unique molecular identifiers, the study reports. TCRdb ran MiXCR on the PCR reads and lists one entry per CDR3 protein. Among about 540,000 distinct CDR3 sequences listed, around 18% were seen once. The chain employs TRBV7-8 and TRBJ1-1; 9 positions match TRBD1. The TCR originated in a human donor who donated a stem cell graft to a child with acute lymphoblastic leukemia. The specimen comprised PBMCs from the stem cell graft donor, sampled from the stem cell graft. CDR3 loop: CASSELYRGQTEAFF. The CDR3 DNA follows: TGTGCCAGCAGCGAACTATACAGGGGGCAGACTGAAGCTTTCTTT.